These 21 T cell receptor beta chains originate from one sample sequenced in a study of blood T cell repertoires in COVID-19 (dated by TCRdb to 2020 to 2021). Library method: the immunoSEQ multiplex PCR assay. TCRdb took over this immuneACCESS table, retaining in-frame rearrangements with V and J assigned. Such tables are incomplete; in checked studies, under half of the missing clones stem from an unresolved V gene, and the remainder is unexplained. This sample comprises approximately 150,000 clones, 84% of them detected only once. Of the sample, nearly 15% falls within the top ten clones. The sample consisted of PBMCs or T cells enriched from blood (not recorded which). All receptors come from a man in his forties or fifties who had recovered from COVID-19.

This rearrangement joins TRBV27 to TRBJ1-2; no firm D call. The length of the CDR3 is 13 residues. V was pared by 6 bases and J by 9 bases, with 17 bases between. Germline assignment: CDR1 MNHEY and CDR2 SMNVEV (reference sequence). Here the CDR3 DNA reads TGTGCCAGCAGCCACGGGGAAGGGAGTCGCTACACCTTC. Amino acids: CASSHGEGSRYTF.

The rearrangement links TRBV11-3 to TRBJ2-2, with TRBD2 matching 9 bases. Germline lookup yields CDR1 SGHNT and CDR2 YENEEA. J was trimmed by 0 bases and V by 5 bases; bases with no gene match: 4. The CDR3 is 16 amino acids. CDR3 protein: CASSPGLASNTGELFF. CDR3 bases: TGTGCCAGCAGCCCAGGACTAGCGTCGAACACCGGGGAGCTGTTTTTT.

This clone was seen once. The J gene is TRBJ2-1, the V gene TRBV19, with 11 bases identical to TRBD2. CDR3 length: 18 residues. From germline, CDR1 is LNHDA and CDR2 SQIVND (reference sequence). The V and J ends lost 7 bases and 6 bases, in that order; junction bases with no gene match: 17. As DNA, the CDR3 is TGTGCCAGTACCGCAGCCCCTAGCGGGGGGCGTGTAGGCAATGAGCAGTTCTTC. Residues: CASTAAPSGGRVGNEQFF.

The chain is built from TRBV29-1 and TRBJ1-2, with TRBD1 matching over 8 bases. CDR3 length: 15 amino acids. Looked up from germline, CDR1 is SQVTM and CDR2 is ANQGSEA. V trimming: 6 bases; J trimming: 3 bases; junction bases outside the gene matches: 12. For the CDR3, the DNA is TGCAGCGTCATCCCAGGGGGCAGGGAGGACTATGGCTACACCTTC. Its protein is CSVIPGGREDYGYTF.

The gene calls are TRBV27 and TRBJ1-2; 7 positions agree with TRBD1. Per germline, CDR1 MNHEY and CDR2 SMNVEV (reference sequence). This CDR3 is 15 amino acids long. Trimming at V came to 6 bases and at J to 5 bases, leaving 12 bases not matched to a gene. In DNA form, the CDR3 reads TGTGCCAGCAGGGGGATCCTCGGGACAGAGTATGGCTACACCTTC. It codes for CASRGILGTEYGYTF.

CDR3 DNA: TGTGCCAGCAGCTTGATAACAGGGGTGGGCACAGATACGCAGTATTTT. It yields the protein CASSLITGVGTDTQYF. The genes are TRBV5-6 and TRBJ2-3, with TRBD1 identical over 7 bases. Germline CDR1 is SGHDT and CDR2 is YYEEEE. The trim removed 1 base at V and 1 base at J, leaving 6 bases unmatched. The CDR3 runs 16 residues.

CDR3 amino acids: CAFRIAGEETQYF. In DNA, the CDR3 is TGTGCCTTCCGTATAGCGGGGGAAGAGACCCAGTACTTC. The genes are TRBV7-9 and TRBJ2-5, with TRBD2 identical over 9 bases. V lost 11 bases, J lost 3 bases, and 7 bases stayed unmatched. Germline CDR1 and CDR2: SEHNR and FQNEAQ (reference sequence). The CDR3 loop spans 13 amino acids.

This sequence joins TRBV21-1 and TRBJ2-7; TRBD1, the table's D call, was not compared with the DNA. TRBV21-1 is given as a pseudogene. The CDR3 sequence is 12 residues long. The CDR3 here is CASIVRGYEQYF. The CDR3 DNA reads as TGTGCCAGCATAGTTAGGGGTTACGAGCAGTACTTC.

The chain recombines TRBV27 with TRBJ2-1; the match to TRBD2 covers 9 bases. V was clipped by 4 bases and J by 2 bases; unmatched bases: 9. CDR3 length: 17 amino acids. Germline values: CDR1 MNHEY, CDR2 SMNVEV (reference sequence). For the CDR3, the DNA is TGTGCCAGCAGTTCCACCGGCGGGGGGGCGGCCTACAATGAGCAGTTCTTC. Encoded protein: CASSSTGGGAAYNEQFF.

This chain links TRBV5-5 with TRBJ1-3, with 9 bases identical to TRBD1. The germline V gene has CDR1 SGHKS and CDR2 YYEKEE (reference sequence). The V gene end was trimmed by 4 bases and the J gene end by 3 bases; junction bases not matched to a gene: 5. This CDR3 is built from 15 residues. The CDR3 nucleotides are TGTGCCAGCAGCCCAGACAGGGGGGATGGAAACACCATATATTTT. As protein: CASSPDRGDGNTIYF.

Here the CDR3 reads CASSLGTGNEKLFF. For the CDR3, the DNA is TGTGCCAGCAGCTTAGGGACGGGAAATGAAAAACTGTTTTTT. The V call is TRBV7-8, the J call TRBJ1-4; no reliable D call. Germline values: CDR1 SGHVS, CDR2 FQNEAQ. Trimming took off 1 base at V and 5 bases at J, with 8 bases between the two ends. This CDR3 spans 14 amino acids.

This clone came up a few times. The CDR3 bases are TGTGCCAGCTCACCGGACAGCCACTCTGGCTACACCTTC. Translated, it gives CASSPDSHSGYTF. The rearrangement uses TRBV18 and TRBJ1-2; D is perhaps TRBD1 (6 bases). Trimming took 3 bases from V and 7 from J, leaving 12 bases between them. The CDR3 consists of 13 residues. Germline V lookup: CDR1 KGHSH, CDR2 LQKENI.

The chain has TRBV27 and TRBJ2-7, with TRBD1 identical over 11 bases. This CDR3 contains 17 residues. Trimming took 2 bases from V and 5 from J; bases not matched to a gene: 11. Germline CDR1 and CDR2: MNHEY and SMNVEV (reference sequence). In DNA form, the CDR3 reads TGTGCCAGCAGTTTACGACCCCCGGGACAGGGGGTCCACGAGCAGTACTTC. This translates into CASSLRPPGQGVHEQYF.

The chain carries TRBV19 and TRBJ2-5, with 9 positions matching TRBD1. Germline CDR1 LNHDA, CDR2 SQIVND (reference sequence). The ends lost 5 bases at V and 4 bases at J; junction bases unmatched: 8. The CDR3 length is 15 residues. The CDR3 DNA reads TGTGCCAGTAGTCAACAGGGGGCCGGTGGAGAGACCCAGTACTTC. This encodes CASSQQGAGGETQYF.

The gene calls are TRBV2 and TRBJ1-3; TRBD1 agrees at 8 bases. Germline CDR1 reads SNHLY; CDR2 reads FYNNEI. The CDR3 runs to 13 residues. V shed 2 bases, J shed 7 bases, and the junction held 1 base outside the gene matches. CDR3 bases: TGTGCCAGCAGTGAAAGGACAGGGAACACCATATATTTT. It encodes CASSERTGNTIYF.

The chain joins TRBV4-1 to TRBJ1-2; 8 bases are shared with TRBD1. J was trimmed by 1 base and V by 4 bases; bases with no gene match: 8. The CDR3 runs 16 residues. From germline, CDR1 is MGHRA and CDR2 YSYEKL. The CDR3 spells CASSRRTGPSNYGYTF. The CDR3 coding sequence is TGCGCCAGCAGCCGACGGACAGGGCCCAGTAACTATGGCTACACCTTC.

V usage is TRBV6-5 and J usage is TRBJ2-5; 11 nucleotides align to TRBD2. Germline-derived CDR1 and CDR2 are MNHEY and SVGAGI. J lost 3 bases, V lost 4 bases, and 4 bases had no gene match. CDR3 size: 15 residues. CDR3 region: CASSLLAGVKETQYF. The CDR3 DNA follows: TGTGCCAGCAGTTTACTAGCGGGGGTAAAAGAGACCCAGTACTTC.

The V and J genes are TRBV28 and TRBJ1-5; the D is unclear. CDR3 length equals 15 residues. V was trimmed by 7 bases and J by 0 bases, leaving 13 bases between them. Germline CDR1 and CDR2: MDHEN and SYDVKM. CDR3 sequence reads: CASTREGISNQPQHF. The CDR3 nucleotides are TGTGCCAGCACCCGGGAAGGGATTAGCAATCAGCCCCAGCATTTT. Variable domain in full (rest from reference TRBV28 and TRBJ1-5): DVKVTQSSRYLVKRTGEKVFLECVQDMDHENMFWYRQDPGLGLRLIYFSYDVKMKEKGDIPEGYSVSREKKERFSLILESASTNQTSMYLCASTREGISNQPQHFGDGTRLSIL.

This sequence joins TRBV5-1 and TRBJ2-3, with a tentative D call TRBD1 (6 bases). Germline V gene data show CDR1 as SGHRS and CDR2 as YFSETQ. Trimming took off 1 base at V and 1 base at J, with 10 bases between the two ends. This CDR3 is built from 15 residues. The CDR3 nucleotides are TGCGCCAGCAGCTTGTACAGGGCGGGCACAGATACGCAGTATTTT. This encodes CASSLYRAGTDTQYF. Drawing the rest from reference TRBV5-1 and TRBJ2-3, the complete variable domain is KAGVTQTPRYLIKTRGQQVTLSCSPISGHRSVSWYQQTPGQGLQFLFEYFSETQRNKGNFPGRFSGRQFSNSRSEMNVSTLELGDSALYLCASSLYRAGTDTQYFGPGTRLTVL.

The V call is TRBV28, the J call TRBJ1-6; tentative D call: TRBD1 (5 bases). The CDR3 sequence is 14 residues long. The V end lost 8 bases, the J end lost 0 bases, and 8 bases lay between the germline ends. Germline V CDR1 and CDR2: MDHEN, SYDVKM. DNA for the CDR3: TGTGCCAGCTCCGGACACTCCTATAATTCACCCCTCCACTTT. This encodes CASSGHSYNSPLHF.

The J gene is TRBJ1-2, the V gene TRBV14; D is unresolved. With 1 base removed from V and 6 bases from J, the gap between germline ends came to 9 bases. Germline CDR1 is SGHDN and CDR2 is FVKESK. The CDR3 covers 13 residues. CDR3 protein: CASSQVRVNGYTF. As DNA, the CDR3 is TGTGCCAGCAGCCAAGTCCGAGTGAATGGCTACACCTTC.